One sample yielded the 2 T cell receptor beta chains listed below, sequenced in a study of T-cell reconstitution after alpha-beta-depleted transplantation in children. It was with unique molecular identifiers that the TCRbeta library was prepared. TCRdb called the PCR reads again in MiXCR, with one record for every CDR3 protein. This table has a few hundred thousand distinct CDR3 sequences, 10% to 15% appearing once. Sequencing was performed on PBMCs, mostly from graft donor cells, taken 360 days after TCRalphabeta/CD19-depleted stem cell transplant. These receptors were taken from a male patient younger than 18 who had a stem cell transplant for acute myeloid leukemia, so the T cells may come from the graft donor.

Only a few counts were recorded for this clonotype. The chain joins TRBV11-2 to TRBJ2-7, with 11 nucleotides matching TRBD2. This CDR3 contains 19 residues. After removal of 4 bases from V and 2 bases from J, the junction contained 16 bases not matched to a gene. Germline V gene lookup returns CDR1 SGHAT and CDR2 FQNNGV. As DNA, the CDR3 is TGTGCCAGCAGCTCATCGACGGGACTAGCGGCCATGTCCCCCTACGAGCAGTACTTC. It encodes CASSSSTGLAAMSPYEQYF.

This sequence joins TRBV12-5 and TRBJ2-1; 9 nucleotides align to TRBD2. The CDR3 is 18 amino acids. V was pared by 0 bases and J by 5 bases, with 11 bases of the junction left unmatched. Germline-derived CDR1 and CDR2 are LGHNT and FRNRAP. The CDR3 DNA sequence: TGTGCTAGTGGTTTGGTACTTAGGACTAGCGACCCGCACAATGAGCAGTTCTTC. Its protein product is CASGLVLRTSDPHNEQFF.